Below, 13 T cell receptor beta chains from the same sample are listed, as sequenced in a study of T cell responses to AZD1222 COVID-19 vaccine. The data were produced by immunoSEQ multiplex PCR, yet TCRdb's version contains in-frame clones alone and is incomplete. The sample lists around 150,000 clones, 94% occurring once. Specimen: peripheral blood, collected 28 days after the second AZD1222 dose. All receptors derive from an adult who received the AZD1222 COVID-19 vaccine.

The V and J genes are TRBV28 and TRBJ2-1; 10 nucleotides match TRBD2. J gave up 7 bases and V 5 bases, and 5 bases lay outside the gene matches. The length of the CDR3 is 14 residues. The germline V gene has CDR1 MDHEN and CDR2 SYDVKM. For the CDR3, the DNA is TGTGCCAGCAGTCTAGCGGGAGTATGGAATGAGCAGTTCTTC. Its translation: CASSLAGVWNEQFF.

J is TRBJ2-1 and V is TRBV4-1; D gene uncertain. With 1 base removed from V and 0 bases from J, the gap between germline ends came to 10 bases. Germline loops: CDR1 MGHRA, CDR2 YSYEKL. The CDR3 has 16 residues. CDR3: CASSQGTRSSYNEQFF. CDR3 in DNA: TGCGCCAGCAGCCAAGGTACTCGGAGCTCCTACAATGAGCAGTTCTTC.

CDR3 region: CASSRADGEAFF. CDR3 coding DNA: TGTGCCAGCTCACGCGCGGACGGTGAAGCTTTCTTT. This sequence joins TRBV18 and TRBJ1-1; D unresolved. CDR3 length equals 12 residues. V lost 4 bases to trimming and J lost 7 bases, with 10 bases between them. Germline loops: CDR1 KGHSH, CDR2 LQKENI. The variable domain in full, completed from reference TRBV18 and TRBJ1-1, reads NAGVMQNPRHLVRRRGQEARLRCSPMKGHSHVYWYRQLPEEGLKFMVYLQKENIIDESGMPKERFSAEFPKEGPSILRIQQVVRGDSAAYFCASSRADGEAFFGQGTRLTVV.

The rearrangement joins TRBV2 to TRBJ2-1; 10 bases line up with TRBD2. Germline V lookup: CDR1 SNHLY, CDR2 FYNNEI. The CDR3 is 15 amino acids. V lost 4 bases to trimming and J lost 6 bases; unmatched junction nucleotides: 6. The CDR3 DNA reads as TGTGCCAGCAGTGGGACTAGCGGAGTCTTCAATGAGCAGTTCTTC. Translating gives CASSGTSGVFNEQFF.

This clone was seen only once. Sequence at one end of the junction differs from germline and may be a read error. The chain recombines TRBV6-2 or TRBV6-3 with TRBJ2-6; TRBD1 matches 9 bases. CDR1 MNHEY and CDR2 SVGEGT come from the germline V gene. The CDR3 totals 19 residues. CDR3 sequence reads: CASSYSPGQGSIGANVLTF. The CDR3 nucleotides read TGTGCCAGCAGCTACTCTCCGGGACAGGGATCGATTGGGGCCAACGTCCTGACTTTC.

V gene TRBV9 combines with J gene TRBJ2-1, with D unclear. CDR3 size: 14 residues. V was clipped by 3 bases and J by 7 bases, with 14 bases between them. Germline CDR1 reads SGDLS; CDR2 reads YYNGEE. CDR3 nucleotide sequence: TGTGCCAGCAGCGGCCGGCCCCTTGGGAATGAGCAGTTCTTC. It translates to CASSGRPLGNEQFF.

The chain recombines TRBV7-7 with TRBJ1-1; possible D gene TRBD1, 5 bases. Germline assignment: CDR1 SSHAT and CDR2 FNYEAQ (reference sequence). The germline V and J ends were trimmed by 2 bases and 4 bases, with 20 bases remaining between them. The CDR3 has 17 amino acids. As DNA, the CDR3 is TGTGCCAGCAGCTTAACCAACCCCAGGGTGTGGATCACTGAAGCTTTCTTT. Its protein product is CASSLTNPRVWITEAFF.

The rearrangement links TRBV4-1 to TRBJ2-7, with D possibly called TRBD1 or TRBD2 (5 bases each). CDR3 size: 16 residues. Germline CDR1 MGHRA, CDR2 YSYEKL. The ends were cut back, 2 bases at V and 3 bases at J, with 17 bases in the middle. DNA for the CDR3: TGCGCCAGCAGCCAAAAGACACCGGGACCCAGCTACGAGCAGTACTTC. Translated: CASSQKTPGPSYEQYF.

The V gene is TRBV6-2 or TRBV6-3, the J gene TRBJ1-4, with D hard to call. The germline CDR1 and CDR2 sequences are MNHEY and SVGEGT. V lost 2 bases, J lost 8 bases, and 6 bases lay in between. The CDR3 length is 12 residues. The CDR3 here is CASSYATEKLFF. CDR3 coding DNA: TGTGCCAGCAGTTACGCGACAGAAAAACTGTTTTTT.

This clone was seen only once. The J gene is TRBJ2-7, the V gene TRBV7-2, with 16 bases that match TRBD2. This CDR3 contains 17 residues. V lost 4 bases to trimming and J lost 1 base; unmatched junction nucleotides: 4. Germline V lookup: CDR1 SGHTA, CDR2 FQGNSA. In DNA form, the CDR3 reads TGTGCCAGCAGCTCCCCGGGACTAGCGGGAGGGTCCTACGAGCAGTACTTC. It specifies CASSSPGLAGGSYEQYF.

The chain joins TRBV6-5 to TRBJ2-2; D remains ambiguous. There are 14 residues in the CDR3. Germline V gene lookup returns CDR1 MNHEY and CDR2 SVGAGI. V dropped 8 bases and J dropped 1 base, with 11 bases sitting between them. The CDR3 loop reads CASSPWGNTGELFF. In nucleotides, the CDR3 is TGTGCCAGCTCCCCGTGGGGGAACACCGGGGAGCTGTTTTTT.

The J gene is TRBJ2-6, the V gene TRBV18, with D possibly called TRBD1 or TRBD2 (5 bases each). CDR3 length: 15 amino acids. The germline V gene has CDR1 KGHSH and CDR2 LQKENI. The ends were cut back, 2 bases at V and 8 bases at J, with 13 bases in the middle. The CDR3 nucleotides are TGTGCCAGCTCACCAGAAAACGGGACGCCCAACGTCCTGACTTTC. The encoded protein is CASSPENGTPNVLTF.

The chain uses TRBV30 and TRBJ1-2; D might be TRBD1 (6 bases). The CDR3 is made up of 13 amino acids. In germline, CDR1 is GTSNPN, CDR2 SVGIG (reference sequence). V lost 4 bases, J lost 7 bases, and 16 bases lay in between. The CDR3 protein is CAWIAQGRGGYTF. Written as DNA, the CDR3 is TGTGCCTGGATTGCACAGGGTCGTGGTGGCTACACCTTC.